These 21 T cell receptor beta chains were all obtained from the same sample, sequenced in a study of T cell responses to AZD1222 COVID-19 vaccine. Produced via immunoSEQ multiplex PCR; TCRdb's table is partial and in-frame only. The data hold 80,000 or so clones, with over 80% observed a single time. The source material was peripheral blood, sampled on day 0 of AZD1222 vaccination. All receptors come from an adult in good health.

The gene calls are TRBV27 and TRBJ2-6; TRBD1 aligns across 12 bases. V lost 3 bases and J lost 4; bases outside the gene matches: 4. The germline V gene encodes CDR1 MNHEY and CDR2 SMNVEV (reference sequence). The CDR3 loop spans 17 amino acids. The CDR3 bases are TGTGCCAGCAGTTTGGGACAGGGGGCCTCAGGGGCCAACGTCCTGACTTTC. It is translated as CASSLGQGASGANVLTF.

The V call is TRBV21-1, the J call TRBJ1-1. TRBV21-1 is shown as a pseudogene. The CDR3 runs 16 residues. CDR3 in DNA: TGTGCCAGCAGCAGTCCTTGCAGGCCGGGAAGGACTGAAGCTTTCTTT. It is translated as CASSSPCRPGRTEAFF.

The chain links TRBV12-3 or TRBV12-4 to TRBJ1-2, with unresolved D. The CDR3 sequence is 13 residues long. V was trimmed by 2 bases and J by 7 bases, leaving 11 bases between them. The DNA of the CDR3 is TGTGCCAGCAGTTTACGAGGGTCGGTTGGCTACACCTTC. Protein sequence: CASSLRGSVGYTF.

The chain is built from TRBV29-1 and TRBJ1-2, with D tentatively TRBD1 (5 bases). The germline V gene encodes CDR1 SQVTM and CDR2 ANQGSEA. This CDR3 spans 13 amino acids. The V end lost 2 bases, the J end lost 7 bases, and 14 bases lay between the germline ends. The CDR3 loop is CSVEPQGEAGYTF. In nucleotides, the CDR3 is TGCAGCGTTGAACCCCAGGGTGAAGCTGGCTACACCTTC.

The chain recombines TRBV7-9 with TRBJ2-7; D is unresolved. Germline V gives CDR1 SEHNR, CDR2 FQNEAQ (reference sequence). Trimming removed 4 bases at V and 4 bases at J, with 11 bases between. The CDR3 runs to 13 residues. The CDR3 nucleotides read TGTGCCAGCAGCTCGTACTTTACTTACGAGCAGTACTTC. Protein product: CASSSYFTYEQYF.

The rearrangement joins TRBV29-1 to TRBJ1-1; TRBD1 matches at 7 bases. With V trimmed by 4 bases and J by 1 base, 3 bases remained unmatched. CDR3 length: 13 amino acids. From germline, CDR1 is SQVTM and CDR2 ANQGSEA. The CDR3 is CSVAGGQNTEAFF. In DNA, the CDR3 is TGCAGCGTTGCAGGGGGGCAGAACACTGAAGCTTTCTTT.

This sequence joins TRBV30 and TRBJ1-5; no reliable D call. V lost 1 base and J 6 bases, leaving 16 bases between the germline ends. CDR1 and CDR2 (germline): GTSNPN, SVGIG (reference sequence). This CDR3 is built from 15 residues. The CDR3 loop reads CAWSEGPGGSQPQHF. The CDR3 DNA sequence: TGTGCCTGGAGTGAAGGCCCTGGAGGGAGTCAGCCCCAGCATTTT.

The gene calls are TRBV6-6 and TRBJ1-5; 8 bases map to TRBD1. Germline loops: CDR1 MNHNY, CDR2 SVGAGI (reference sequence). The V gene end was trimmed by 5 bases and the J gene end by 7 bases; junction bases not matched to a gene: 13. The CDR3 runs 16 residues. CDR3 sequence: CASSGEIGTGYQPQHF. Written as DNA, the CDR3 is TGTGCCAGCAGTGGGGAAATCGGGACAGGATACCAGCCCCAGCATTTT.

This clone was picked up a small number of times. This chain joins TRBV29-1 and TRBJ1-5; TRBD1 might be the D (5 bases). The CDR3 is made up of 13 amino acids. Germline assignment: CDR1 SQVTM and CDR2 ANQGSEA. The V end lost 6 bases, the J end lost 11 bases, and 20 bases lay between the germline ends. For the CDR3, the DNA is TGCAGCGTCGGGTCGGGCGGGGCGGAGGCCCAGCATTTT. Amino acid sequence: CSVGSGGAEAQHF.

This chain joins TRBV2 and TRBJ1-6; 8 nucleotides align to TRBD1. Trimming cost V 6 bases and J 10 bases; bases outside gene matches: 5. Germline V gives CDR1 SNHLY, CDR2 FYNNEI. The CDR3 covers 13 residues. The CDR3 nucleotides are TGTGCCAGCAGGGACAGGGTTTACTCACCCCTCCACTTT. Its protein product is CASRDRVYSPLHF.

The chain has TRBV9 and TRBJ2-1, with 8 bases aligning to TRBD1. Trimming cost V 3 bases and J 6 bases; bases outside gene matches: 5. The CDR3 length is 14 residues. Germline CDR1 SGDLS, CDR2 YYNGEE. The CDR3 DNA follows: TGTGCCAGCAGCGCCTACGACAGGGGCAATGAGCAGTTCTTC. Protein: CASSAYDRGNEQFF.

The CDR3 here is CASSFDGANYGYTF. Here the CDR3 DNA reads TGCGCCAGCAGCTTTGACGGAGCTAACTATGGCTACACCTTC. The chain links TRBV5-1 to TRBJ1-2; D is unresolved. This CDR3 is 14 amino acids long. The V gene's germline CDR1 is SGHRS and CDR2 YFSETQ. V shed 2 bases and J shed 0 bases, with 8 bases lying between them.

The chain employs TRBV4-1 and TRBJ2-5; 13 positions agree with TRBD2. The CDR3 is 17 residues long. Per germline, CDR1 MGHRA and CDR2 YSYEKL. The trim removed 5 bases at V and 2 bases at J, leaving 8 bases unmatched. CDR3 nucleotides: TGCGCCAGCAGCTCCGGACTAGCGGGGGCCTTTCAAGAGACCCAGTACTTC. Residues: CASSSGLAGAFQETQYF.

The rearrangement joins TRBV19 to TRBJ1-2; 10 bases match TRBD1. The CDR3 is 14 amino acids. J was trimmed by 5 bases and V by 9 bases; bases with no gene match: 9. CDR1 and CDR2 (germline): LNHDA, SQIVND (reference sequence). Written as DNA, the CDR3 is TGTGCCAGCCAGACAGGGGGCGCATGGTATGGCTACACCTTC. Residues: CASQTGGAWYGYTF.

The chain links TRBV6-6 to TRBJ1-5; D call uncertain. The V and J ends lost 0 bases and 3 bases respectively, with 9 bases between them. CDR1 is MNHNY, CDR2 SVGAGI, per germline (reference sequence). The CDR3 totals 15 residues. CDR3 residues: CASSYSSQPNQPQHF. The CDR3 DNA reads TGTGCCAGCAGTTACTCGAGCCAGCCCAATCAGCCCCAGCATTTT.

J is TRBJ1-6 and V is TRBV12-3 or TRBV12-4; the D is unclear. V was trimmed by 3 bases and J by 8 bases, leaving 8 bases between them. The CDR3 totals 13 residues. Here the CDR3 DNA reads TGTGCCAGCAGTTTTCAGACGTATTCACCCCTCCACTTT. As protein: CASSFQTYSPLHF.

The CDR3 nucleotides are TGTGCCAGCAGTGAAGACAGGGGATATCAGCCCCAGCATTTT. This encodes CASSEDRGYQPQHF. This chain links TRBV2 with TRBJ1-5; 7 bases agree with TRBD1. V lost 1 base to trimming and J lost 5 bases; unmatched junction nucleotides: 2. Germline V gene lookup returns CDR1 SNHLY and CDR2 FYNNEI. This CDR3 is built from 14 residues.

The CDR3 protein is CASSFGRYNEQFF. CDR3 nucleotide sequence: TGTGCCAGCAGTTTTGGGAGATACAATGAGCAGTTCTTC. The rearrangement joins TRBV28 to TRBJ2-1; D is perhaps TRBD2 (5 bases). The CDR3 sequence is 13 residues long. V was shortened by 3 bases and J by 4 bases, with 7 bases between the two germline ends. The germline CDR1 and CDR2 sequences are MDHEN and SYDVKM.

The V call is TRBV11-2, the J call TRBJ1-1; 8 bases align to TRBD1. Germline V gene lookup returns CDR1 SGHAT and CDR2 FQNNGV. V dropped 4 bases and J dropped 1; count of bases not matched to a gene: 11. The CDR3 loop spans 17 amino acids. The CDR3 loop reads CASSSAAAGTGNTEAFF. The CDR3 DNA reads TGTGCCAGCAGCTCAGCAGCTGCCGGGACAGGGAACACTGAAGCTTTCTTT.

The CDR3 bases are TGTGCCAGCAGTTACTATCCCTACAATGAGCAGTTCTTC. Protein product: CASSYYPYNEQFF. The V gene is TRBV6-5, the J gene TRBJ2-1; D call uncertain. V gave up 1 base and J gave up 2 bases, with 3 bases separating them. The CDR3 contains 13 residues. CDR1 MNHEY and CDR2 SVGAGI come from the germline V gene.

The sample holds a few counts of this clone. The CDR3 spells CASSQGNRETQYF. The CDR3 nucleotides are TGCGCCAGCAGCCAAGGAAACAGGGAGACCCAGTACTTC. The J gene is TRBJ2-5, the V gene TRBV4-1; D may be TRBD1 (5 bases). CDR1 is MGHRA, CDR2 YSYEKL, per germline. V was shortened by 1 base and J by 5 bases, with 8 bases between the two germline ends. The CDR3 consists of 13 residues.